A single sample gave rise to the 26 T cell receptor beta chains below, sequenced in a study of cytomegalovirus exposure and HLA in healthy donors (dated by TCRdb to about 2017). Receptors were amplified or captured by the immunoSEQ multiplex PCR assay. For the multiplex PCR, a mixture combining 60 forward primers for TCR Vbeta segments and 13 reverse primers for TCR Jbeta segments was used. TCRdb limited this immuneACCESS table to in-frame rearrangements with V and J called. A share of clones is missing; checked studies link under half to unresolved V genes, and the rest is unexplained. This sample lists roughly 98,000 clones; about 80% were detected once. Together, the top ten hold over 3% of the sample. The material sequenced was PBMCs. These receptors came from a man aged 40-49 years in good health and CMV-seronegative.

The rearrangement links TRBV29-1 to TRBJ2-7; 7 positions agree with TRBD1. CDR1 and CDR2 (germline): SQVTM, ANQGSEA. V dropped 7 bases and J dropped 0; count of bases not matched to a gene: 3. CDR3 length: 12 amino acids. The CDR3 DNA reads as TGCAGCGGTGGGGACAGCTCCTACGAGCAGTACTTC. It codes for CSGGDSSYEQYF.

This clone was counted once. The chain couples TRBV9 to TRBJ2-6; the match to TRBD2 covers 11 bases. Germline V gives CDR1 SGDLS, CDR2 YYNGEE. The CDR3 has 17 amino acids. Trimming removed 2 bases from V and 2 bases from J; junction bases left unmatched: 3. CDR3: CASSVGSGGAGANVLTF. CDR3 nucleotides: TGTGCCAGCAGCGTCGGTAGCGGGGGGGCTGGGGCCAACGTCCTGACTTTC.

This chain connects TRBV6-5 to TRBJ2-7, with D possibly TRBD1 on 6 matching bases. This CDR3 region has 12 residues. Germline-derived CDR1 and CDR2 are MNHEY and SVGAGI. V shed 8 bases and J shed 1 base, with 9 bases lying between them. This CDR3 is CASGQPSYEQYF. CDR3 coding DNA: TGTGCCAGCGGACAGCCTTCCTACGAGCAGTACTTC.

The chain combines TRBV5-1 with TRBJ2-7, with TRBD2 identical over 7 bases. From germline, CDR1 is SGHRS and CDR2 YFSETQ. The CDR3 has 15 amino acids. The V gene end was trimmed by 0 bases and the J gene end by 3 bases; junction bases not matched to a gene: 6. In nucleotides, the CDR3 is TGCGCCAGCAGCTTGGCCGCGTCGGGGGGCTACGAGCAGTACTTC. This encodes CASSLAASGGYEQYF.

The V gene is TRBV9, the J gene TRBJ2-1, with D maybe TRBD1 (5 bases). V lost 4 bases and J 0 bases, leaving 11 bases between the germline ends. The CDR3 loop spans 15 amino acids. Germline V CDR1 and CDR2: SGDLS, YYNGEE. The CDR3, as DNA: TGTGCCAGCAGCCGACAGTTGAGCTCCTACAATGAGCAGTTCTTC. Translation gives CASSRQLSSYNEQFF.

This chain joins TRBV6-4 and TRBJ2-7; 13 bases line up with TRBD2. V was pared by 10 bases and J by 5 bases, with 5 bases of the junction left unmatched. Germline V lookup: CDR1 MRHNA, CDR2 SNTAGT. The CDR3 spans 13 residues. The CDR3 loop reads CAKGTSGIHEQYF. The CDR3 nucleotides read TGTGCCAAAGGGACTAGCGGGATACACGAGCAGTACTTC.

The chain joins TRBV21-1 to TRBJ1-5; the table's D call TRBD1 went unverified against the DNA. TRBV21-1 is an annotated pseudogene. The CDR3 loop spans 14 amino acids. The CDR3 DNA is TGTGCCAGCAGCAAGGGGCTTAGCAATCAGCCCCAGCATTTT. Its protein product is CASSKGLSNQPQHF.

The gene calls are TRBV5-1 and TRBJ1-4; a weak D match, TRBD1 (6 bases). The ends were cut back, 4 bases at V and 5 bases at J, with 12 bases in the middle. Germline V gene lookup returns CDR1 SGHRS and CDR2 YFSETQ. This CDR3 is 14 amino acids long. CDR3 coding DNA: TGCGCCAGCAGCCCGACAGGAGCAAATGAAAAACTGTTTTTT. It codes for CASSPTGANEKLFF. Full variable domain (rest looked up from reference TRBV5-1 and TRBJ1-4): KAGVTQTPRYLIKTRGQQVTLSCSPISGHRSVSWYQQTPGQGLQFLFEYFSETQRNKGNFPGRFSGRQFSNSRSEMNVSTLELGDSALYLCASSPTGANEKLFFGSGTQLSVL.

The J gene is TRBJ2-2, the V gene TRBV2; D is undetermined. Germline V CDR1 and CDR2: SNHLY, FYNNEI. Trimming left V 4 bases short and J 8 bases short, with 14 bases between. CDR3 length equals 14 residues. The CDR3: CASSALGPSGELFF. The CDR3 region has the DNA TGTGCCAGCAGTGCTCTAGGCCCCTCAGGGGAGCTGTTTTTT.

The V call is TRBV10-3, the J call TRBJ2-2; 7 bases line up with TRBD1. This CDR3 region has 14 residues. CDR1 is ENHRY and CDR2 is SYGVKD in the germline V gene. Unmatched junction bases numbered 7, after V lost 10 bases and J lost 2 bases. CDR3 sequence reads: CATSGTDNTGELFF. The CDR3 bases are TGTGCCACGTCCGGGACAGACAACACCGGGGAGCTGTTTTTT.

In DNA form, the CDR3 reads TGTGCCAGCAGTGCGGTAGTGTTGGCCTACGAGCAGTACTTC. Amino acid sequence: CASSAVVLAYEQYF. This sequence joins TRBV6-1 and TRBJ2-7; no clear D gene. V gave up 4 bases and J gave up 2 bases, with 12 bases separating them. The CDR3 sequence is 14 residues long. Germline V gene sequence: CDR1 MNHNS, CDR2 SASEGT.

The chain is built from TRBV5-1 and TRBJ2-3, with 13 bases that match TRBD2. Per germline, CDR1 SGHRS and CDR2 YFSETQ. V was pared by 4 bases and J by 0 bases, with 11 bases of the junction left unmatched. The CDR3 covers 19 residues. This CDR3 is CASSPGTSGTQTSTDTQYF. CDR3 bases: TGCGCCAGCAGCCCCGGGACTAGCGGGACGCAAACAAGCACAGATACGCAGTATTTT. The whole variable domain, remainder taken from reference TRBV5-1 and TRBJ2-3, is KAGVTQTPRYLIKTRGQQVTLSCSPISGHRSVSWYQQTPGQGLQFLFEYFSETQRNKGNFPGRFSGRQFSNSRSEMNVSTLELGDSALYLCASSPGTSGTQTSTDTQYFGPGTRLTVL.

This chain uses TRBV5-1 with TRBJ1-1; weak D call: TRBD1 (5 bases). V was shortened by 5 bases and J by 0 bases, with 11 bases between the two germline ends. The CDR3 length is 14 residues. Looked up from germline, CDR1 is SGHRS and CDR2 is YFSETQ. CDR3 nucleotide sequence: TGCGCCAGCAGACCATCAGGGTTGAACACTGAAGCTTTCTTT. Its protein product is CASRPSGLNTEAFF. Supplemented by reference TRBV5-1 and TRBJ1-1, the full variable domain reads KAGVTQTPRYLIKTRGQQVTLSCSPISGHRSVSWYQQTPGQGLQFLFEYFSETQRNKGNFPGRFSGRQFSNSRSEMNVSTLELGDSALYLCASRPSGLNTEAFFGQGTRLTVV.

V is TRBV10-3 and J is TRBJ1-1; TRBD1 is a possible D gene (5 bases). V lost 9 bases, J lost 1 base, and 21 bases lay in between. This CDR3 has 16 residues. CDR1 is ENHRY, CDR2 SYGVKD, per germline. The CDR3 nucleotides read TGTGCCATATCTAATGGGGGGGTTCAGGAGAACACTGAAGCTTTCTTT. This translates into CAISNGGVQENTEAFF.

This clone occurred a few times. The chain has TRBV28 and TRBJ1-2; 7 bases map to TRBD1. V shed 6 bases and J 4 bases; nucleotides not matched to a gene: 5. The germline V gene encodes CDR1 MDHEN and CDR2 SYDVKM. The CDR3 runs 13 residues. The CDR3 region is CASRGDSFYGYTF. The CDR3 DNA is TGTGCCAGCAGGGGGGACAGCTTCTATGGCTACACCTTC.

The chain has TRBV7-9 and TRBJ1-6, with a weak D call TRBD1 (6 bases). Trimming cost V 3 bases and J 5 bases, with 11 bases left between them. The CDR3 length is 15 residues. The germline CDR1 and CDR2 sequences are SEHNR and FQNEAQ (reference sequence). CDR3 sequence (DNA): TGTGCCAGCAGCTTCAAGGGGGTTGATAATTCACCCCTCCACTTT. It codes for CASSFKGVDNSPLHF. The full variable domain, its missing parts supplied by reference TRBV7-9 and TRBJ1-6, is DTGVSQNPRHKITKRGQNVTFRCDPISEHNRLYWYRQTLGQGPEFLTYFQNEAQLEKSRLLSDRFSAERPKGSFSTLEIQRTEQGDSAMYLCASSFKGVDNSPLHFGNGTRLTVT.

The chain is built from TRBV11-2 and TRBJ1-1; D perhaps matches TRBD1 (5 bases). Trimming removed 0 bases from V and 11 bases from J, with 10 bases in between. CDR1 and CDR2 (germline): SGHAT, FQNNGV. This CDR3 is 12 amino acids long. In DNA form, the CDR3 reads TGTGCCAGCAGCTTAGAAAAGGGGTCGGCTTTCTTT. Translated: CASSLEKGSAFF.

This chain joins TRBV30 and TRBJ2-7; perhaps TRBD1 as D (6 bases). The CDR3 sequence is 11 residues long. The V gene's germline CDR1 is GTSNPN and CDR2 SVGIG (reference sequence). Deletions cut 3 bases from V and 3 bases from J, with 6 bases between. The DNA for the CDR3 is TGTGCCTGGAGGACAGGCTACGAGCAGTACTTC. Amino acid sequence: CAWRTGYEQYF.

The chain combines TRBV6-1 with TRBJ2-4; 13 bases line up with TRBD2. The germline V gene encodes CDR1 MNHNS and CDR2 SASEGT. The CDR3 is made up of 20 amino acids. Trimming at V came to 2 bases and at J to 0 bases, leaving 10 bases not matched to a gene. CDR3 sequence: CASSERGITSGGVAKNIQYF. In nucleotides, the CDR3 is TGTGCCAGCAGTGAAAGGGGGATCACTAGCGGGGGGGTAGCCAAAAACATTCAGTACTTC.

The V gene is TRBV28, the J gene TRBJ2-2; 7 nucleotides agree with TRBD1. From germline, CDR1 is MDHEN and CDR2 SYDVKM. Losses at the gene ends were 8 bases for V and 5 bases for J; bases not matched to a gene: 8. The CDR3 has 14 amino acids. The chain's CDR3 is CASHRQGTTGELFF. CDR3 in DNA: TGTGCCAGCCACAGACAGGGTACTACCGGGGAGCTGTTTTTT.

The chain recombines TRBV15 with TRBJ2-3; 8 bases map to TRBD2. This CDR3 is built from 15 residues. Germline values: CDR1 LNHNV, CDR2 YYDKDF (reference sequence). With V trimmed by 5 bases and J by 4 bases, 8 bases remained unmatched. CDR3 DNA: TGTGCCACCAGCCCTCGCGGGGGGCCGCCAGATACGCAGTATTTT. Translating it yields CATSPRGGPPDTQYF.

A single count supports this clone. CDR3 DNA: TGTGCCAGCAGCCTCCGCCCTAGCGGGGGGAGAGATGAGCAGTTCTTC. Translating gives CASSLRPSGGRDEQFF. The chain employs TRBV7-3 and TRBJ2-1; 11 bases agree with TRBD2. Germline lookup yields CDR1 SGHTA and CDR2 FQGTGA. J lost 8 bases, V lost 5 bases, and 11 bases had no gene match. The length of the CDR3 is 16 residues.

The chain employs TRBV25-1 and TRBJ1-1, with 9 nucleotides matching TRBD1. Germline-derived CDR1 and CDR2 are MGHDK and SYGVNS. The CDR3 is made up of 16 amino acids. V lost 5 bases to trimming and J lost 0 bases; unmatched junction nucleotides: 7. The CDR3: CASSTTGQGLNTEAFF. The DNA of the CDR3 is TGTGCCAGCAGTACAACGGGACAGGGTTTGAACACTGAAGCTTTCTTT.

The V and J genes are TRBV5-4 and TRBJ2-7; D not certain. The V gene's germline CDR1 is SGHNT and CDR2 YYREEE (reference sequence). The CDR3 totals 13 residues. V was shortened by 4 bases and J by 3 bases, with 11 bases between the two germline ends. CDR3 region: CASSTNTDYEQYF. In DNA, the CDR3 is TGTGCCAGCAGCACCAACACCGACTACGAGCAGTACTTC. The variable domain in full, completed from reference TRBV5-4 and TRBJ2-7, reads ETGVTQSPTHLIKTRGQQVTLRCSSQSGHNTVSWYQQALGQGPQFIFQYYREEENGRGNFPPRFSGLQFPNYSSELNVNALELDDSALYLCASSTNTDYEQYFGPGTRLTVT.

This clone was observed a handful of times. The rearrangement uses TRBV2 and TRBJ2-5; 14 bases align to TRBD2. The CDR3 is made up of 15 amino acids. With 5 bases clipped from V and 9 bases from J, the junction kept 8 bases outside the gene matches. Germline V gives CDR1 SNHLY, CDR2 FYNNEI. The CDR3 DNA is TGTGCCAGCAGTTCCGGGACTAGCGGGAGAGCGGCCCAGTACTTC. The encoded protein is CASSSGTSGRAAQYF.

As concerns this clone: One junction end does not reproduce the germline sequence, and a read error may be involved. The J gene is TRBJ1-4, the V gene TRBV7-9; D remains unclear. CDR3 size: 12 residues. Germline CDR1 SEHNR, CDR2 FQNEAQ (reference sequence). For the CDR3, the DNA is TGTTCCAGCAGTGGGGAGGGAGAAAAACTGTTTTTT. Protein sequence: CSSSGEGEKLFF. Full variable domain (remainder filled in from reference TRBV7-9 and TRBJ1-4): DTGVSQNPRHKITKRGQNVTFRCDPISEHNRLYWYRQTLGQGPEFLTYFQNEAQLEKSRLLSDRFSAERPKGSFSTLEIQRTEQGDSAMYLCSSSGEGEKLFFGSGTQLSVL.